These 9 T cell receptor beta chains were sequenced from one sample in a study of cytomegalovirus exposure and HLA in healthy donors. This PCR relied on a set of 60 Vbeta primers and 13 Jbeta primers. Assay: immunoSEQ multiplex PCR; the TCRdb copy retains only in-frame clones and omits some. The sample consists of more than 85,000 clones, about four fifths of them appearing once. The sequenced sample was PBMCs. The source of these receptors is a man aged 40-50 years in good health and CMV-seronegative.

V gene TRBV6-1 combines with J gene TRBJ2-7; tentative D call: TRBD1 (5 bases). V lost 3 bases and J lost 7, with 16 bases in between. The V gene's germline CDR1 is MNHNS and CDR2 SASEGT. The CDR3 spans 14 residues. The CDR3 sequence is CASSDHQGLGEQYF. The CDR3 DNA reads as TGTGCCAGCAGTGATCATCAGGGTCTTGGGGAGCAGTACTTC.

This clone was counted only a few times. The CDR3 region has the DNA TGTGCCAGCAGCCGAACCGGGACAGGGAGAGGCGAGCAGTACTTC. Its translation is CASSRTGTGRGEQYF. The chain uses TRBV6-1 and TRBJ2-7; 9 bases line up with TRBD1. Germline assignment: CDR1 MNHNS and CDR2 SASEGT. The CDR3 runs 15 residues. J lost 6 bases, V lost 6 bases, and 12 bases had no gene match.

Of note for this clone: This CDR3 is also generated by other DNA sequences in the sample. The gene calls are TRBV5-1 and TRBJ2-2; the match to TRBD2 covers 7 bases. The CDR3 is made up of 13 amino acids. The V and J ends lost 3 bases and 5 bases, in that order; junction bases with no gene match: 1. CDR1 and CDR2 from the germline V gene are SGHRS and YFSETQ. The CDR3 here is CASSWEGTGELFF. The CDR3 DNA follows: TGCGCCAGCAGCTGGGAGGGTACCGGGGAGCTGTTTTTT.

The V and J genes are TRBV6-5 and TRBJ1-1; D is undetermined. The V gene's germline CDR1 is MNHEY and CDR2 SVGAGI. Trimming shortened V by 2 bases and J by 2 bases, and 12 bases separated the two germline ends. The CDR3 extends over 15 amino acids. This CDR3 is CASSYEGVRNTEAFF. DNA for the CDR3: TGTGCCAGCAGTTACGAAGGAGTGAGAAACACTGAAGCTTTCTTT.

The V and J genes are TRBV27 and TRBJ2-2; the match to TRBD1 covers 7 bases. There are 15 residues in the CDR3. Germline lookup yields CDR1 MNHEY and CDR2 SMNVEV (reference sequence). V was clipped by 3 bases and J by 5 bases; unmatched bases: 6. CDR3 in amino acids: CASSFDRVGTGELFF. In DNA form, the CDR3 reads TGTGCCAGCAGTTTCGACAGGGTCGGGACCGGGGAGCTGTTTTTT.

The chain uses TRBV18 and TRBJ1-2, with 9 bases that match TRBD1. This CDR3 has 17 residues. V shed 2 bases, J shed 0 bases, and the junction held 7 bases outside the gene matches. The V gene's germline CDR1 is KGHSH and CDR2 LQKENI. DNA for the CDR3: TGTGCCAGCTCACCATCCGGGACAGGGATCACTAACTATGGCTACACCTTC. Translating it yields CASSPSGTGITNYGYTF. Variable domain in full (rest from reference TRBV18 and TRBJ1-2): NAGVMQNPRHLVRRRGQEARLRCSPMKGHSHVYWYRQLPEEGLKFMVYLQKENIIDESGMPKERFSAEFPKEGPSILRIQQVVRGDSAAYFCASSPSGTGITNYGYTFGSGTRLTVV.

The V call is TRBV29-1, the J call TRBJ2-3, with D possibly being TRBD1 (6 bases). There are 14 residues in the CDR3. V was trimmed by 6 bases and J by 3 bases, leaving 16 bases between them. Germline CDR1 and CDR2: SQVTM and ANQGSEA. The CDR3: CSVQKGGGTDTQYF. The CDR3 nucleotides are TGCAGCGTGCAAAAAGGGGGTGGGACAGATACGCAGTATTTT.

The chain recombines TRBV11-3 with TRBJ2-7, with D maybe TRBD1 (6 bases). V lost 5 bases and J 4 bases, leaving 12 bases between the germline ends. CDR3 length: 13 amino acids. CDR1 and CDR2 (germline): SGHNT, YENEEA. The CDR3 sequence: CASSIPDRYEQYF. CDR3 nucleotides: TGTGCCAGCAGCATCCCGGACAGATACGAGCAGTACTTC.

The J gene is TRBJ2-5, the V gene TRBV7-2, with D perhaps matching TRBD2 (6 bases). The length of the CDR3 is 12 residues. Germline loops: CDR1 SGHTA, CDR2 FQGNSA. V gave up 10 bases and J gave up 4 bases, with 13 bases separating them. The CDR3 spells CATWYGGETQYF. The CDR3, as DNA: TGTGCCACTTGGTACGGGGGAGAGACCCAGTACTTC.